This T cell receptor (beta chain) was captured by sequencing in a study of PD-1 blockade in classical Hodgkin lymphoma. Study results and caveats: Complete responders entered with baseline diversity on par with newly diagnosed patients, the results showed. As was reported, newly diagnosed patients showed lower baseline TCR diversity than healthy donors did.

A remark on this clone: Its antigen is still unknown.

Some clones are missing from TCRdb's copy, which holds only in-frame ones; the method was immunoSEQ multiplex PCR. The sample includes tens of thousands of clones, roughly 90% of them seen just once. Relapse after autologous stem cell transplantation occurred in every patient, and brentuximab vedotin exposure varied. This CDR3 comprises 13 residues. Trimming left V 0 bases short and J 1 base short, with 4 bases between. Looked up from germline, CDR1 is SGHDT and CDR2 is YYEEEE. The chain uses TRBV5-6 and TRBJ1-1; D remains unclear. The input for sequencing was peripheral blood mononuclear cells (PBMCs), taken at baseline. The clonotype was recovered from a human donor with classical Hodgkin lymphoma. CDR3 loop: CASSLGGNTEAFF. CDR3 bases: TGTGCCAGCAGCTTGGGTGGGAACACTGAAGCTTTCTTT.